This TCR beta chain was captured by sequencing in a study of T cell responses to AZD1222 COVID-19 vaccine. Germline values: CDR1 KGHSH, CDR2 LQKENI. J gave up 6 bases and V 3 bases, and 3 bases lay outside the gene matches. The CDR3 is 15 residues long. Produced via immunoSEQ multiplex PCR; TCRdb's table is partial and in-frame only. The sample holds 100,000 to 150,000 clones, over 80% seen once. The sequence was obtained from an adult in good health. This chain joins TRBV18 and TRBJ1-4; TRBD1 matches at 11 bases. Sequencing used peripheral blood, obtained on day 0 of AZD1222 vaccination. This chain's CDR3 is CASSPAGQGDEKLFF. The CDR3 DNA follows: TGTGCCAGCTCACCGGCGGGACAGGGGGATGAAAAACTGTTTTTT.